The 18 T cell receptor beta chains reported below all come from one sample, sequenced in a study of blood T cell repertoires in COVID-19. Clones were read by immunoSEQ multiplex PCR, and TCRdb kept only the in-frame ones, dropping some. The table shows 240,000 or so clones, with about 81% occurring only once. The sample comprised peripheral blood. The receptor source for this set is a woman in her sixties or seventies with active or convalescent COVID-19.

This clone was counted between two and nine times. Distinct nucleotide sequences in the sample also encode this CDR3. The J gene is TRBJ1-1, the V gene TRBV15; a weak D match, TRBD1 (6 bases). This CDR3 spans 14 amino acids. Germline V gene sequence: CDR1 LNHNV, CDR2 YYDKDF (reference sequence). The V end was cut by 3 bases, the J end by 1 base, with 9 bases between. The CDR3 spells CATSRDRGNTEAFF. The CDR3 region has the DNA TGTGCCACCAGCAGGGACAGAGGGAACACTGAAGCTTTCTTT.

The chain links TRBV27 to TRBJ2-3, with D perhaps matching TRBD1 (6 bases). Germline V gene lookup returns CDR1 MNHEY and CDR2 SMNVEV (reference sequence). CDR3 length: 16 amino acids. V was clipped by 6 bases and J by 0 bases, with 16 bases between them. The CDR3 bases are TGTGCCAGCAGCACTATGAAGGGGGTGAGCACAGATACGCAGTATTTT. Translating it yields CASSTMKGVSTDTQYF.

The rearrangement uses TRBV5-1 and TRBJ1-1, with D possibly being TRBD1 (5 bases). This CDR3 has 15 amino acids. Germline V CDR1 and CDR2: SGHRS, YFSETQ. Trimming shortened V by 2 bases and J by 6 bases, and 17 bases separated the two germline ends. The CDR3 DNA is TGCGCCAGCAGCTTTAGGGGCAGGGTGGACCCTGAAGCTTTCTTT. Translated, it gives CASSFRGRVDPEAFF.

This clone was found once. CDR3 DNA sequence: TGTGCCAGCAGCACTGGCGGCGGATCCTACGAGCAGTACTTC. Translated, it gives CASSTGGGSYEQYF. J is TRBJ2-7 and V is TRBV3-1 (or the pseudogene TRBV3-2); D not certain. The CDR3 extends over 14 amino acids. Germline lookup yields CDR1 LGHDT and CDR2 YNNKEL (reference sequence). Trimming pared 5 bases from V and 1 base from J, leaving 12 bases between.

The DNA of the CDR3 is TGTGCCAGCAGCTCCCACCTAGTGACAGGCCAATTCTCTGGAAACACCATATATTTT. Amino acids: CASSSHLVTGQFSGNTIYF. The rearrangement links TRBV7-9 to TRBJ1-3; the D gene is possibly TRBD1 (6 bases). CDR1 SEHNR and CDR2 FQNEAQ come from the germline V gene (reference sequence). Trimming cost V 4 bases and J 0 bases, with 22 bases left between them. This CDR3 is 19 amino acids long.

The rearrangement joins TRBV27 to TRBJ1-1; D gene ambiguous. Germline CDR1 and CDR2: MNHEY and SMNVEV (reference sequence). CDR3 length equals 16 residues. The germline V and J ends were trimmed by 5 bases and 4 bases, with 20 bases remaining between them. CDR3 nucleotides: TGTGCCAGCAGTCTCACCTACCTTAGTGTATCCACTGAAGCTTTCTTT. Its protein is CASSLTYLSVSTEAFF.

The genes are TRBV6-5 and TRBJ2-2; no reliable D call. The V end was cut by 6 bases, the J end by 1 base, with 9 bases between. The CDR3 has 14 amino acids. Germline V gene data show CDR1 as MNHEY and CDR2 as SVGAGI. The CDR3 DNA reads as TGTGCCAGCAGCCCCGCCAGGAACACCGGGGAGCTGTTTTTT. Its protein is CASSPARNTGELFF.

The rearrangement uses TRBV3-1 (or the pseudogene TRBV3-2) and TRBJ2-1; 9 bases are shared with TRBD2. Germline values: CDR1 LGHDT, CDR2 YNNKEL (reference sequence). This CDR3 region has 16 residues. V lost 3 bases to trimming and J lost 4 bases; unmatched junction nucleotides: 7. The CDR3 loop is CASSQALAGEYNEQFF. CDR3 sequence (DNA): TGTGCCAGCAGCCAGGCCTTAGCGGGGGAGTACAATGAGCAGTTCTTC.

The V gene is TRBV6-5, the J gene TRBJ1-1; 7 bases map to TRBD1. The CDR3 contains 13 residues. Per the germline V gene, CDR1 is MNHEY and CDR2 is SVGAGI. The V and J ends lost 1 base and 4 bases, in that order; junction bases with no gene match: 0. The CDR3 loop reads CASSYYRGTEAFF. The CDR3 nucleotides are TGTGCCAGCAGTTACTACAGGGGCACTGAAGCTTTCTTT.

The rearrangement uses TRBV6-5 and TRBJ2-3; D is uncertain. CDR1 is MNHEY, CDR2 SVGAGI, per germline. Trimming took 4 bases from V and 5 from J, leaving 13 bases between them. The CDR3 spans 14 residues. This CDR3 is CASSSDRWRDTQYF. The CDR3 DNA reads as TGTGCCAGCAGTTCCGACCGGTGGAGAGATACGCAGTATTTT.

CDR3 region: CASSKGLAGANSYNEQFF. The CDR3 coding sequence is TGTGCCAGCAGCAAGGGACTAGCGGGGGCCAACTCCTACAATGAGCAGTTCTTC. V is TRBV4-2 and J is TRBJ2-1; 14 bases align to TRBD2. The CDR3 runs 18 residues. V dropped 5 bases and J dropped 0; count of bases not matched to a gene: 6. Germline loops: CDR1 LGHNA, CDR2 YNFKEQ.

The chain combines TRBV6-1 with TRBJ1-5; possible D gene TRBD1, 5 bases. Trimming took 2 bases from V and 6 from J, leaving 11 bases between them. Per the germline V gene, CDR1 is MNHNS and CDR2 is SASEGT. CDR3 length equals 14 residues. CDR3 nucleotide sequence: TGTGCCAGCAGTGAACCCCGCGGGGGTCAGCCCCAGCATTTT. It specifies CASSEPRGGQPQHF.

The genes are TRBV27 and TRBJ1-2; 7 nucleotides agree with TRBD1. This CDR3 has 14 residues. CDR1 and CDR2 from the germline V gene are MNHEY and SMNVEV (reference sequence). V shed 1 base, J shed 4 bases, and the junction held 3 bases outside the gene matches. The CDR3 DNA is TGTGCCAGCAGTTTATACAGGGGAGCCTATGGCTACACCTTC. Translation: CASSLYRGAYGYTF.

This clone has just a few counts. The sample carries other DNA sequences with the same CDR3. The chain links TRBV5-1 to TRBJ1-3, with 10 positions matching TRBD1. J was trimmed by 1 base and V by 0 bases; bases with no gene match: 1. Per the germline V gene, CDR1 is SGHRS and CDR2 is YFSETQ. This CDR3 contains 16 residues. CDR3 nucleotide sequence: TGCGCCAGCAGCTTGGGGACAGGGGGTTCTGGAAACACCATATATTTT. This translates into CASSLGTGGSGNTIYF. Full variable domain (missing parts from reference TRBV5-1 and TRBJ1-3): KAGVTQTPRYLIKTRGQQVTLSCSPISGHRSVSWYQQTPGQGLQFLFEYFSETQRNKGNFPGRFSGRQFSNSRSEMNVSTLELGDSALYLCASSLGTGGSGNTIYFGEGSWLTVV.

V gene TRBV6-5 combines with J gene TRBJ1-4, with 7 bases matching TRBD1. V shed 5 bases and J 7 bases; nucleotides not matched to a gene: 10. The germline CDR1 and CDR2 sequences are MNHEY and SVGAGI. This CDR3 has 15 residues. The CDR3 coding sequence is TGTGCCAGCAGTCGCCAGGGGGGAGGAGGTGAAAAACTGTTTTTT. Amino acid sequence: CASSRQGGGGEKLFF.

The rearrangement uses TRBV5-4 and TRBJ1-1, with 7 bases matching TRBD1. The CDR3 extends over 16 amino acids. The trim removed 0 bases at V and 2 bases at J, leaving 7 bases unmatched. Germline-derived CDR1 and CDR2 are SGHNT and YYREEE (reference sequence). This CDR3 reads CASSLEQGVANTEAFF. The CDR3 nucleotides read TGTGCCAGCAGCTTGGAGCAGGGGGTTGCTAACACTGAAGCTTTCTTT.

J is TRBJ2-7 and V is TRBV5-1, with 8 positions matching TRBD1. The CDR3 has 15 residues. Germline assignment: CDR1 SGHRS and CDR2 YFSETQ. V dropped 5 bases and J dropped 0; count of bases not matched to a gene: 7. Written as DNA, the CDR3 is TGCGCCAGCAGGGGGGGACAGGCCAGCTCCTACGAGCAGTACTTC. Amino acid sequence: CASRGGQASSYEQYF.

The chain combines TRBV19 with TRBJ1-6; D is possibly TRBD1 (6 bases). CDR3 length: 14 amino acids. Trimming took 3 bases from V and 9 from J, leaving 12 bases between them. The germline gives CDR1 LNHDA, CDR2 SQIVND (reference sequence). The CDR3 spells CASSMVQGGSPLHF. CDR3 in DNA: TGTGCCAGTAGTATGGTCCAAGGGGGTTCACCCCTCCACTTT.